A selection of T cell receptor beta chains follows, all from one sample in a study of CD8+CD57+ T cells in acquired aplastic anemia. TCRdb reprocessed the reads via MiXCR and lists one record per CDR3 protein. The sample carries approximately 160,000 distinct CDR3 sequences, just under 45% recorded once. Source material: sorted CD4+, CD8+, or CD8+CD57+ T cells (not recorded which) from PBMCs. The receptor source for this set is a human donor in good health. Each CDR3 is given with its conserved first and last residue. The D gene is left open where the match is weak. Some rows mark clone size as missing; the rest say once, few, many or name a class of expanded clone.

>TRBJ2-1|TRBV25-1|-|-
CASTQPLSDEQFF
TGTGCCAGCACCCAACCCCTCTCCGATGAGCAGTTCTTC
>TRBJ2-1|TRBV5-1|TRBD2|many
CASKTSVYNEQFF
TGCGCCAGCAAGACTAGCGTCTACAATGAGCAGTTCTTC
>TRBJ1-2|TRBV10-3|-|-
CAISDPRTPGVGYTF
TGTGCCATCAGTGACCCGAGAACCCCAGGGGTTGGCTACACCTTC
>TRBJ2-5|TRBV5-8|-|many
CASSHRPGRGETQYF
TGTGCCAGCAGCCACAGACCCGGGAGAGGAGAGACCCAGTACTTC
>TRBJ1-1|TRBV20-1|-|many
CSARDRRSLNTEAFF
TGCAGTGCTAGAGATCGCAGGAGCCTGAACACTGAAGCTTTCTTT
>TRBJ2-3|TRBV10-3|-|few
CASLLEFSTDTQYF
TGTGCCAGCTTACTAGAATTTAGCACAGATACGCAGTATTTT
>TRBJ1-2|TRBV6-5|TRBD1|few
CASSYSRTGGNYGYTF
TGTGCCAGCAGTTACTCGCGGACAGGGGGAAACTATGGCTACACCTTC
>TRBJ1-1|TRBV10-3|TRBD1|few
CAIRGGSLITEAFF
TGTGCCATCAGAGGGGGCAGTTTGATCACTGAAGCTTTCTTT
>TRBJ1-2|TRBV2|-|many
CASSLTSTYGYTF
TGTGCCAGCAGCTTGACAAGTACCTATGGCTACACCTTC
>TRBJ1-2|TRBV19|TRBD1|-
CASSPSTGVNYGYTF
TGTGCCAGTAGTCCCAGTACAGGGGTCAACTATGGCTACACCTTC
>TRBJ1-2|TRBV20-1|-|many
CSARPGTFYGYTF
TGCAGTGCTAGGCCTGGGACATTTTATGGCTACACCTTC
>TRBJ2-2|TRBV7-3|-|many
CASSSRGRVESGELFF
TGTGCCAGCAGCTCCAGGGGCAGGGTAGAGTCCGGGGAGCTGTTTTTT
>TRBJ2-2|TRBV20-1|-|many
CSAPVGQATGELFF
TGCAGTGCCCCTGTGGGGCAGGCTACCGGGGAGCTGTTTTTT
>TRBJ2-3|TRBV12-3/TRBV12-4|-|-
CASSPLGPGIGDTQYF
TGTGCCAGCAGCCCTCTGGGACCAGGGATTGGAGATACGCAGTATTTT
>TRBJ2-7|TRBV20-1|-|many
CSARDRRGFYEQYF
TGCAGTGCTAGAGATCGCAGGGGATTTTACGAGCAGTACTTC
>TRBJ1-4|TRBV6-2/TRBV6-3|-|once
CASSSGTSDRKLFF
TGTGCCAGCAGTTCCGGGACGTCGGATAGGAAACTGTTTTTT
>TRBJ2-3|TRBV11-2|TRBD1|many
CASSSRYTGTGVTDTQYF
TGTGCCAGCAGCTCCAGATACACCGGGACAGGGGTGACAGATACGCAGTATTTT
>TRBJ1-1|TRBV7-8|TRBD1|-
CASSSTGGRDTEAFF
TGTGCCAGCAGCTCGACAGGGGGCCGGGACACTGAAGCTTTCTTT
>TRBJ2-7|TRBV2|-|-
CASRPRGPYEQYF
TGTGCCAGCCGGCCGCGGGGACCTTACGAGCAGTACTTC
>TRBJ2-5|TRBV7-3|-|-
CASSPEWEGTQYF
TGTGCCAGCAGCCCGGAATGGGAAGGGACCCAGTACTTC
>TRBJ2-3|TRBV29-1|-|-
CSTGQFTDTQYF
TGCAGCACTGGACAGTTCACAGATACGCAGTATTTT
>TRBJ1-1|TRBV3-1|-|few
CASSQPIDSTMNTEAFF
TGTGCCAGCAGCCAACCTATTGACAGTACCATGAACACTGAAGCTTTCTTT
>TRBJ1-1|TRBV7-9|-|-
CASSLLDTEAFF
TGTGCCAGCAGCTTGCTAGACACTGAAGCTTTCTTT
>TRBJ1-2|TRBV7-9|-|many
CASSLGGGTDGYTF
TGTGCCAGCAGCTTAGGGGGGGGAACGGATGGCTACACCTTC
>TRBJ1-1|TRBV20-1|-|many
CSAREGTGTHTEAFF
TGCAGTGCTAGAGAAGGAACAGGGACGCACACTGAAGCTTTCTTT
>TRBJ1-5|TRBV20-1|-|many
CSASSGTHDQPQHF
TGCAGTGCTAGTTCAGGGACTCATGATCAGCCCCAGCATTTT
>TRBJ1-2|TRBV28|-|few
CASSLGPYGYTF
TGTGCCAGCAGCCTCGGACCCTATGGCTACACCTTC
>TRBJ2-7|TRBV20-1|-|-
CSAREGRLRDEQYF
TGCAGTGCTAGAGAAGGCAGGTTAAGGGACGAGCAGTACTTC
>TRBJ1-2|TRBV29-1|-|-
CSALSGYGYTF
TGCAGCGCCCTGTCGGGCTATGGCTACACCTTC
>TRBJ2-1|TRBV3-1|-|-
CASSQEPKRTAGGNEQFF
TGTGCCAGCAGCCAAGAACCCAAACGGACAGCTGGAGGCAATGAGCAGTTCTTC
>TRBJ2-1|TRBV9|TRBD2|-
CASSGGASYNEQFF
TGTGCCAGCTCGGGGGGGGCAAGTTACAATGAGCAGTTCTTC
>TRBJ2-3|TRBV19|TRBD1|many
CASRRGQGWTDTQYF
TGTGCCAGTAGACGAGGACAGGGGTGGACAGATACGCAGTATTTT
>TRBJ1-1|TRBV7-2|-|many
CASSLVSRNTEAFF
TGTGCCAGCAGCTTAGTCTCTCGGAACACTGAAGCTTTCTTT
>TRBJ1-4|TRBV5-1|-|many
CASSPRGGSRGANEKLFF
TGCGCCAGCAGCCCTAGAGGGGGATCTAGGGGTGCTAATGAAAAACTGTTTTTT
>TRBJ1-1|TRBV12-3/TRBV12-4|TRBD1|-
CASSPTGVGTEAFF
TGTGCCAGCAGCCCGACAGGGGTAGGCACTGAAGCTTTCTTT
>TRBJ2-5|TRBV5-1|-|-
CASSLVGTPKETQYF
TGCGCCAGCAGCTTGGTAGGGACTCCGAAAGAGACCCAGTACTTC
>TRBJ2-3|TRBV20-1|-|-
CSAKAPDGSTDTQYF
TGCAGTGCTAAGGCTCCGGACGGGAGCACAGATACGCAGTATTTT
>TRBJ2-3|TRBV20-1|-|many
CSAPRGRGDTQYF
TGCAGTGCTCCTAGGGGGAGGGGAGATACGCAGTATTTT
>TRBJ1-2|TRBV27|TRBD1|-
CASSQGVGYGYTF
TGTGCCAGCAGCCAGGGGGTAGGATATGGCTACACCTTC
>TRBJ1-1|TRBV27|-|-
CASSLTTGWANTEAFF
TGTGCCAGCAGTTTAACCACAGGGTGGGCCAACACTGAAGCTTTCTTT
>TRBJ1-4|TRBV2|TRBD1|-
CASIRTGTEKLFF
TGTGCCAGCATTCGGACAGGGACCGAAAAACTGTTTTTT
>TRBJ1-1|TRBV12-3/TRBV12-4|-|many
CASSTGEAFF
TGTGCCAGCAGTACAGGTGAAGCTTTCTTT
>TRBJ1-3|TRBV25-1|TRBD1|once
CASSEQGVFGNTIYF
TGTGCCAGCAGTGAGCAGGGGGTGTTCGGAAACACCATATATTTT
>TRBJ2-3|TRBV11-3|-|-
CASSPDDSTDTQYF
TGTGCCAGCAGCCCAGACGATAGCACAGATACGCAGTATTTT
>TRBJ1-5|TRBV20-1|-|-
CSASMGRKGTQPQHF
TGCAGTGCTAGTATGGGACGGAAGGGCACTCAGCCCCAGCATTTT
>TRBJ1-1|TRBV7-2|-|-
CASSLFPQNTEAFF
TGTGCCAGCAGCTTGTTTCCCCAGAACACTGAAGCTTTCTTT
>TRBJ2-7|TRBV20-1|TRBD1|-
CSATWTGSYEQYF
TGCAGTGCGACATGGACAGGGTCCTACGAGCAGTACTTC
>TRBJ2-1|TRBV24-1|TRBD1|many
CATSDRGQTSSYNEQFF
TGTGCCACCAGTGATAGGGGACAGACGAGCTCCTACAATGAGCAGTTCTTC
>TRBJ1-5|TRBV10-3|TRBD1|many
CATGQGLIGQPQHF
TGTGCCACCGGACAGGGACTGATTGGGCAGCCCCAGCATTTT
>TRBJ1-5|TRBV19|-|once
CASSIVGGANQPQHF
TGTGCCAGTAGTATAGTTGGAGGGGCCAATCAGCCCCAGCATTTT
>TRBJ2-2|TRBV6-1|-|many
CATLREGWGGELFF
TGTGCCACCTTAAGAGAAGGGTGGGGCGGGGAGCTGTTTTTT
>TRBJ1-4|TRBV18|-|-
CASSPRGDGGKLFF
TGTGCCAGCTCACCGCGCGGGGACGGCGGAAAACTGTTTTTT
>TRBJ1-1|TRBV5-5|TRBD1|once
CASRYNRGARTEAFF
TGTGCCAGCAGATATAACAGGGGGGCTAGGACTGAAGCTTTCTTT
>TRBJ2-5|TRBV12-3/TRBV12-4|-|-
CASSARDRETQYF
TGTGCCAGCAGTGCTAGAGATCGAGAGACCCAGTACTTC